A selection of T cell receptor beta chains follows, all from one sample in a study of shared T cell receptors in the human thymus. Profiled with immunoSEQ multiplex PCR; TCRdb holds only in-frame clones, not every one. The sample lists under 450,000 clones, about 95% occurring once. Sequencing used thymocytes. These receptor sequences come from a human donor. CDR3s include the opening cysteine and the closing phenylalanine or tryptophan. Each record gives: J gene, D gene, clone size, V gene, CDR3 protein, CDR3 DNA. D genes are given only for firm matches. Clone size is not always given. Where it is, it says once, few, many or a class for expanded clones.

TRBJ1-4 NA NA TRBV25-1 CASRGLRGSQKEKLFF TGTGCCAGCAGGGGACTTAGGGGGTCGCAAAAAGAAAAACTGTTTTTT
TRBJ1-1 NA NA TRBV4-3 CASRAKGVTNTEAFF TGCGCCAGCAGGGCAAAGGGTGTGACGAACACTGAAGCTTTCTTT
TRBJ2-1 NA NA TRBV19 CASSIGRDCSHNEQFF TGTGCCAGTAGTATAGGGCGGGACTGCTCGCACAATGAGCAGTTCTTC
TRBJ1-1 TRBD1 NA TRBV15 CATSLPGQEVLEAFF TGTGCCACCAGCTTGCCGGGACAGGAGGTTCTTGAAGCTTTCTTT
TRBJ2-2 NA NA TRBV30 CAWVPSGELFF TGTGCCTGGGTGCCGAGCGGGGAGCTGTTTTTT
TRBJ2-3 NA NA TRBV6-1 CASDSYSQVKYF TGTGCCAGCGATTCGTACAGCCAGGTTAAGTATTTT
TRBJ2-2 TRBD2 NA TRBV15 CATSRGTSGRSVTGELFF TGTGCCACCAGCAGAGGGACTAGCGGGAGATCGGTCACCGGGGAGCTGTTTTTT
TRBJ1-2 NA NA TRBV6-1 CASSDGGPLQANYGYTF TGTGCCAGCAGTGACGGAGGCCCCCTACAGGCTAACTATGGCTACACCTTC
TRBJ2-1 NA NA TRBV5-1 CASRPPGPSGGSYNEQFF TGCGCCAGCAGGCCGCCCGGACCCTCAGGAGGCTCCTACAATGAGCAGTTCTTC
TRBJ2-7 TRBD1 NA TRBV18 CASSPGQPYEQYF TGTGCCAGCTCACCGGGACAGCCCTACGAGCAGTACTTC
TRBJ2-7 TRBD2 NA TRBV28 CASSFGGSYEQYF TGTGCCAGCAGTTTCGGCGGGAGCTACGAGCAGTACTTC
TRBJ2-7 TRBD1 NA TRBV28 CASSFENYRGSYEQYF TGTGCCAGCAGTTTTGAGAATTACAGGGGGTCCTACGAGCAGTACTTC
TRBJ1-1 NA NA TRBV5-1 CASSLSPNTEAFF TGCGCCAGCAGCTTGTCACCTAACACTGAAGCTTTCTTT
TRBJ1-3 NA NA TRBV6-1 CASSEPGRENTIYF TGTGCCAGCAGTGAGCCGGGACGGGAAAACACCATATATTTT
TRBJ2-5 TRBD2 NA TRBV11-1 CASSSSGQGHQETQYF TGTGCCAGCAGCTCTAGCGGGCAAGGGCACCAAGAGACCCAGTACTTC
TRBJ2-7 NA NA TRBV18 CASSARGRGLYEQYF TGTGCCAGCTCAGCGCGGGGAAGGGGGCTCTACGAGCAGTACTTC
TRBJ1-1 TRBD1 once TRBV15 CATSRGPGTASNTEAFF TGTGCCACCAGCAGAGGGCCCGGGACAGCGAGTAACACTGAAGCTTTCTTT
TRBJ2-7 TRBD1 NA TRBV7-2 CASSFRDRFSYEQYF TGTGCCAGCAGCTTCCGGGACAGGTTCTCCTACGAGCAGTACTTC
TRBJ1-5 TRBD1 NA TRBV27 CASSFSRGRGSGTRSNQPQHF TGTGCCAGCAGTTTCTCAAGGGGGCGGGGGAGTGGGACTCGGAGCAATCAGCCCCAGCATTTT
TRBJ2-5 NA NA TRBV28 CASSLGTVGVQYF TGTGCCAGCAGTTTGGGGACGGTGGGGGTCCAGTACTTC
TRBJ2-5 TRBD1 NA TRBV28 CASRGQGFRETQYF TGTGCCAGCAGGGGACAGGGTTTTCGAGAGACCCAGTACTTC
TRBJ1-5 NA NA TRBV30 CAWREGGDQPQHF TGTGCCTGGAGAGAAGGGGGAGATCAGCCCCAGCATTTT